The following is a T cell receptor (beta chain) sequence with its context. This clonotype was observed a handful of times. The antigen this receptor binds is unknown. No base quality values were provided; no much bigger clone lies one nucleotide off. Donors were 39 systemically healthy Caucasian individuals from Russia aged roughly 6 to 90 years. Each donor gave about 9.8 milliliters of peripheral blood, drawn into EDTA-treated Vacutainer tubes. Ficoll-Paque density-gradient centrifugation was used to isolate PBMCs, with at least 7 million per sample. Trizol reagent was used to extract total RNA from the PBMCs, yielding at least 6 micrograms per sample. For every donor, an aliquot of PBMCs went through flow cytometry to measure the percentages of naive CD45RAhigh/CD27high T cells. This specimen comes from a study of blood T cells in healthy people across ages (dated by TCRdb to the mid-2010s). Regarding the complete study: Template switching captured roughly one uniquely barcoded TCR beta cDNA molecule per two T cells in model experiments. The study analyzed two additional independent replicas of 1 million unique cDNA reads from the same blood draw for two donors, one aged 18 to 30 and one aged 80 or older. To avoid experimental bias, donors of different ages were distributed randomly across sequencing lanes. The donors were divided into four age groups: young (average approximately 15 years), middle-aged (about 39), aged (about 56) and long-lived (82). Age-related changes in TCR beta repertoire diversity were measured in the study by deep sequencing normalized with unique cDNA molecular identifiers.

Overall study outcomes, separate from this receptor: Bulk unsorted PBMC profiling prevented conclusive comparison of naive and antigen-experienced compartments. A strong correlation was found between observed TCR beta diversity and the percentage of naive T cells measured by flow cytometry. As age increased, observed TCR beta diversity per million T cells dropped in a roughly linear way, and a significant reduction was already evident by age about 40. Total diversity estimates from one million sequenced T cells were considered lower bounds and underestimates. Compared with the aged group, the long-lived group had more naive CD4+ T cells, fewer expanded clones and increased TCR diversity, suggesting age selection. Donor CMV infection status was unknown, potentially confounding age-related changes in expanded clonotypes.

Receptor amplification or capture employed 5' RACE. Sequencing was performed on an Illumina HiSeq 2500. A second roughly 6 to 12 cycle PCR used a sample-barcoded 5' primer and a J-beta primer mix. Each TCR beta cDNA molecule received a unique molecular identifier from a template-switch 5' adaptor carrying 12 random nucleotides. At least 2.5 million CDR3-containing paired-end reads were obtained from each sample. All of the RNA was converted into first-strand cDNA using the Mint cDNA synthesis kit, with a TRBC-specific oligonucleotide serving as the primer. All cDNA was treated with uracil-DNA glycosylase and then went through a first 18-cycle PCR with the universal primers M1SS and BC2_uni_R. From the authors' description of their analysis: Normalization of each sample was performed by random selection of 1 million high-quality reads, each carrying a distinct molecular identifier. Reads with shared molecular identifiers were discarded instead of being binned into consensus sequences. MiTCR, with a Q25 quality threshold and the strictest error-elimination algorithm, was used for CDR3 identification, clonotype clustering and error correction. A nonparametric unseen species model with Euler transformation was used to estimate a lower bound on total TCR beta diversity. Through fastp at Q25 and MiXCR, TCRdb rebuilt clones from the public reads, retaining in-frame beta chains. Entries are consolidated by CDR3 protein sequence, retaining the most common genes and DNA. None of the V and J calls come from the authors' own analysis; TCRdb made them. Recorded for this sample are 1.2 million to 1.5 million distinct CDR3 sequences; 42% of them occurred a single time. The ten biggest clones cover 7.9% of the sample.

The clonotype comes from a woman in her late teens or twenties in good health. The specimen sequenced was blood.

The CDR3 reads CASSLGNPGVVYEQYF. Here is the DNA: TGTGCCAGCAGCTTAGGTAATCCGGGAGTCGTCTACGAGCAGTACTTC. The receptor chain draws on TRBV7-9 and TRBJ2-7; the D gene is possibly TRBD2, with 6 bases matching. CDR1 and CDR2, per the germline V gene (reference sequence), are SEHNR and FQNEAQ. V loses 1 base of germline sequence and J loses 3 bases, and the interval between the two ends is 16 bases. There are 16 amino acids in the CDR3, from cysteine to phenylalanine inclusive. Only the CDR3 region is kept as DNA, spanning 48 bases read in frame from base 1.